The entry below gives a single TCR beta chain sequence along with its context. Its specificity is not known. This entry is derived from a study of CD8 T cells in ankylosing spondylitis. A quantitative 5'-RACE method, one with molecular barcodes, was used to make TCR beta libraries. TCRdb re-derived calls from the 5' RACE reads in MiXCR, one entry per CDR3 protein. The data contain 650,000 to 800,000 distinct CDR3 sequences, around 20% of them singletons. Study results and caveats: Blood of patients with ankylosing spondylitis appeared to be characterized by a TCR beta motif of eight highly homologous variants. Disease-linked clones had a CD8+ phenotype and relatively low frequency in peripheral blood.

CDR1 and CDR2 from the germline V gene are SGHAT and FQNNGV. The trim removed 6 bases at V and 8 bases at J, leaving 3 bases unmatched. The CDR3 runs to 12 residues. Sequences were obtained from blood, either unsorted or a sorted T cell fraction (not recorded which). V gene TRBV11-2 combines with J gene TRBJ2-2; 7 nucleotides line up with TRBD1. The receptor's source is a male donor with ankylosing spondylitis. The CDR3 DNA reads TGTGCCAGCAGAGGGGGCGGAGGGGAGCTGTTTTTT. Protein sequence: CASRGGGGELFF.